One sample yielded the 14 T cell receptor beta chains listed below, sequenced in a study of shared clonotypes between healthy human individuals. The data were produced by immunoSEQ multiplex PCR, yet TCRdb's version contains in-frame clones alone and is incomplete. The repertoire consists of some 2.4 million clones, with 80% to 95% occurring once and the leading ten covering approximately 0.35%. The source material was naive CD4+ T cells from PBMCs. Specified subset: CD45RA+ positively selected. The receptor source for this set is a man younger than 35 in good health. Some clones in this sample may be carry-over from other donors' samples.

V is TRBV6-5 and J is TRBJ1-2; unclear D gene. Germline loops: CDR1 MNHEY, CDR2 SVGAGI. With 6 bases removed from V and 3 bases from J, the gap between germline ends came to 8 bases. CDR3 length: 12 residues. The CDR3, as DNA: TGTGCCAGCAGCCCCGACCACTATGGCTACACCTTC. Its translation is CASSPDHYGYTF.

The chain has TRBV28 and TRBJ1-2, with 10 bases identical to TRBD1. CDR1 and CDR2 (germline): MDHEN, SYDVKM. The CDR3 covers 16 residues. Losses at the gene ends were 5 bases for V and 2 bases for J; bases not matched to a gene: 8. The CDR3: CASSRADRGHNYGYTF. The CDR3, as DNA: TGTGCCAGCAGTCGCGCTGACAGGGGGCACAACTATGGCTACACCTTC.

The V and J genes are TRBV19 and TRBJ2-5; D is possibly TRBD1 (6 bases). Trimming shortened V by 5 bases and J by 2 bases, and 15 bases separated the two germline ends. The CDR3 spans 15 residues. Germline V gives CDR1 LNHDA, CDR2 SQIVND (reference sequence). CDR3 sequence reads: CASSPRSTGQETQYF. CDR3 nucleotides: TGTGCCAGTAGTCCCCGTTCGACAGGACAAGAGACCCAGTACTTC.

The rearrangement links TRBV5-1 to TRBJ2-7; the D gene is possibly TRBD2 (5 bases). This CDR3 spans 14 amino acids. Deletions cut 1 base from V and 6 bases from J, with 14 bases between. Germline CDR1 SGHRS, CDR2 YFSETQ. The CDR3 coding sequence is TGCGCCAGCAGCTTGCTCGGGGTCCAAGGCGAGCAGTACTTC. Translated, it gives CASSLLGVQGEQYF.

The chain uses TRBV16 and TRBJ1-5; TRBD1 agrees at 7 bases. The germline CDR1 and CDR2 sequences are KGHSY and FQNENV. V lost 7 bases, J lost 7 bases, and 13 bases stayed unmatched. This CDR3 comprises 15 residues. The CDR3 DNA is TGTGCCAGCACTCCGACAGGGAGGGTCGAACAGCCCCAGCATTTT. Translation gives CASTPTGRVEQPQHF.

This sequence joins TRBV11-2 and TRBJ2-7; possible D gene TRBD1, 5 bases. The V gene lost 1 base and the J gene lost 9 bases, with 19 bases spanning the gap. The germline V gene encodes CDR1 SGHAT and CDR2 FQNNGV. The CDR3 is made up of 15 amino acids. The CDR3 loop is CASSLVYEQVISQYF. CDR3 DNA sequence: TGTGCCAGCAGCTTAGTTTATGAACAGGTAATCTCGCAGTACTTC. Looking up the rest from reference TRBV11-2 and TRBJ2-7 gives the full variable domain: EAGVAQSPRYKIIEKRQSVAFWCNPISGHATLYWYQQILGQGPKLLIQFQNNGVVDDSQLPKDRFSAERLKGVDSTLKIQPAKLEDSAVYLCASSLVYEQVISQYFGPGTRLTVT.

The chain joins TRBV20-1 to TRBJ1-2, with a tentative D call TRBD1 (6 bases). V lost 7 bases to trimming and J lost 14 bases, with 11 bases between them. CDR1 and CDR2 (germline): DFQATT, SNEGSKA (reference sequence). The length of the CDR3 is 8 residues. In nucleotides, the CDR3 is TGCAGTGACAGGGAGATTACCTTC. This codes for CSDREITF.

This clone was seen more than once but under ten times. Other DNA sequences from this sample encode an identical CDR3 as well. V is TRBV6-1 and J is TRBJ1-5; possible D gene TRBD1, 6 bases. CDR1 MNHNS and CDR2 SASEGT come from the germline V gene. V lost 6 bases to trimming and J lost 3 bases, with 9 bases between them. The CDR3 sequence is 13 residues long. The CDR3 region is CASRTGNNQPQHF. Written as DNA, the CDR3 is TGTGCCAGCAGAACAGGGAACAATCAGCCCCAGCATTTT.

This chain uses TRBV28 with TRBJ2-7; no definite D call. This CDR3 spans 16 amino acids. Germline values: CDR1 MDHEN, CDR2 SYDVKM. Trimming pared 5 bases from V and 3 bases from J, leaving 20 bases between. The CDR3 reads CASSHTAIMVVYEQYF. The CDR3 nucleotides are TGTGCCAGCAGTCATACTGCCATAATGGTCGTCTACGAGCAGTACTTC.

The chain has TRBV28 and TRBJ1-1; no reliable D call. CDR1 MDHEN and CDR2 SYDVKM come from the germline V gene. The CDR3 covers 14 residues. Trimming shortened V by 3 bases and J by 5 bases, and 13 bases separated the two germline ends. The CDR3 sequence is CASSLITRGTEAFF. In DNA form, the CDR3 reads TGTGCCAGCAGTTTGATCACGAGAGGGACTGAAGCTTTCTTT.

This chain joins TRBV5-5 and TRBJ2-7; the match to TRBD1 covers 9 bases. CDR3 length: 16 residues. Germline-derived CDR1 and CDR2 are SGHKS and YYEKEE (reference sequence). After removal of 2 bases from V and 3 bases from J, the junction contained 9 bases not matched to a gene. Here the CDR3 reads CASSFGRTGVFYEQYF. The CDR3 DNA is TGTGCCAGCAGCTTTGGTCGGACAGGGGTATTCTACGAGCAGTACTTC.

The chain couples TRBV18 to TRBJ2-7; 10 bases match TRBD1. The germline V gene has CDR1 KGHSH and CDR2 LQKENI. The CDR3 has 15 residues. Losses at the gene ends were 3 bases for V and 7 bases for J; bases not matched to a gene: 9. The CDR3 region is CASSPQGQGPFEQYF. CDR3 sequence (DNA): TGTGCCAGCTCACCGCAGGGACAGGGGCCTTTTGAGCAGTACTTC.

This chain connects TRBV6-5 to TRBJ1-4; D is perhaps TRBD1 (5 bases). The CDR3 is made up of 12 amino acids. Looked up from germline, CDR1 is MNHEY and CDR2 is SVGAGI. Between the trimmed V and J ends, which lost 7 bases and 10 bases, there was a span of 13 bases. The CDR3 sequence is CASNDNRGKLFF. The CDR3 nucleotides are TGTGCCAGCAACGATAATAGGGGAAAACTGTTTTTT.

About this clone itself: Within the sample, other DNA sequences also encode this same CDR3. V and J are TRBV29-1 and TRBJ2-5; a weak D match, TRBD1 (5 bases). CDR1 SQVTM and CDR2 ANQGSEA come from the germline V gene. The CDR3 runs to 13 residues. The V end was cut by 2 bases, the J end by 1 base, with 8 bases between. The DNA for the CDR3 is TGCAGCGTTGAAAAGGGGTCCCAAGAGACCCAGTACTTC. This translates into CSVEKGSQETQYF. Filled out from reference TRBV29-1 and TRBJ2-5, the complete variable domain reads SAVISQKPSRDICQRGTSLTIQCQVDSQVTMMFWYRQQPGQSLTLIATANQGSEATYESGFVIDKFPISRPNLTFSTLTVSNMSPEDSSIYLCSVEKGSQETQYFGPGTRLLVL.